The next 19 T cell receptor beta chains were all read from a single sample in a study of blood T cell repertoires in COVID-19 (dated by TCRdb to about 2020). Library preparation was by the immunoSEQ multiplex PCR assay. TCRdb holds this immuneACCESS table with in-frame rearrangements only. Some clones are missing; in checked studies, unresolved V genes explain under half, and the rest has no known cause. The sample table holds about 100,000 clones, of which 82% were seen once. The leading ten clones occupy roughly 5% of the sample. The sample consisted of peripheral blood. The receptors originated from a man in his sixties with acute or convalescent COVID-19.

The J gene is TRBJ1-1, the V gene TRBV6-2 or TRBV6-3; unclear D gene. This CDR3 has 15 residues. The V end was cut by 0 bases, the J end by 3 bases, with 11 bases between. CDR1 is MNHEY, CDR2 SVGEGT, per germline. CDR3 bases: TGTGCCAGCAGTTACTCGAGACGCCAGGACACTGAAGCTTTCTTT. Its translation: CASSYSRRQDTEAFF.

This clone was picked up one time. V gene TRBV11-2 combines with J gene TRBJ2-3, with 8 bases fitting TRBD1. CDR1 is SGHAT and CDR2 is FQNNGV in the germline V gene. The V gene end was trimmed by 9 bases and the J gene end by 5 bases; junction bases not matched to a gene: 7. The CDR3 contains 13 residues. In nucleotides, the CDR3 is TGTGCCAGTCACAGGGGGTGGGTAGATACGCAGTATTTT. Translation gives CASHRGWVDTQYF.

This chain connects TRBV6-4 to TRBJ2-1; perhaps TRBD1 as D (6 bases). The V gene lost 6 bases and the J gene lost 3 bases, with 15 bases spanning the gap. Germline assignment: CDR1 MRHNA and CDR2 SNTAGT. The CDR3 length is 15 residues. The CDR3 bases are TGTGCCAGCAGATACCCGACAGGAATCTACAATGAGCAGTTCTTC. It is translated as CASRYPTGIYNEQFF.

The chain combines TRBV28 with TRBJ2-2; a possible D gene is TRBD1 (6 bases). The CDR3 totals 14 residues. V lost 5 bases to trimming and J lost 6 bases, with 13 bases between them. Germline values: CDR1 MDHEN, CDR2 SYDVKM. DNA of the CDR3: TGTGCCAGCAGTACCCCAGGGGTATCCGGGGAGCTGTTTTTT. Its translation is CASSTPGVSGELFF.

In nucleotides, the CDR3 is TGTGCCAGCAGCTTTATCGGGAGTCTGGATGAGCAGTTCTTC. Translating gives CASSFIGSLDEQFF. The V and J genes are TRBV11-3 and TRBJ2-1; D might be TRBD2 (6 bases). CDR1 SGHNT and CDR2 YENEEA come from the germline V gene. Trimming cost V 3 bases and J 8 bases, with 14 bases left between them. The CDR3 length is 14 residues.

V usage is TRBV11-2 and J usage is TRBJ2-1; 8 nucleotides line up with TRBD2. V shed 1 base, J shed 0 bases, and the junction held 11 bases outside the gene matches. This CDR3 spans 19 amino acids. Per the germline V gene, CDR1 is SGHAT and CDR2 is FQNNGV. The CDR3 loop reads CASSLGRKVAGLSYNEQFF. CDR3 DNA: TGTGCCAGCAGCTTAGGTAGGAAGGTAGCGGGACTCTCCTACAATGAGCAGTTCTTC.

This rearrangement joins TRBV2 to TRBJ2-6, with a tentative D call TRBD1 (5 bases). Germline values: CDR1 SNHLY, CDR2 FYNNEI. This CDR3 spans 17 amino acids. Deletions cut 4 bases from V and 2 bases from J, with 15 bases between. The CDR3 bases are TGTGCCAGCAGTGGGAGCAGGGTGCCAACTGGGGCCAACGTCCTGACTTTC. Amino acid sequence: CASSGSRVPTGANVLTF.

The chain uses TRBV7-3 and TRBJ2-7; TRBD2 aligns across 13 bases. J was trimmed by 3 bases and V by 5 bases; bases with no gene match: 7. The length of the CDR3 is 16 residues. CDR1 is SGHTA, CDR2 FQGTGA, per germline. This CDR3 reads CASSPGTSGKFYEQYF. In DNA, the CDR3 is TGTGCCAGCAGCCCGGGGACTAGCGGGAAATTCTACGAGCAGTACTTC. The whole variable domain, remainder taken from reference TRBV7-3 and TRBJ2-7, is GAGVSQTPSNKVTEKGKYVELRCDPISGHTALYWYRQSLGQGPEFLIYFQGTGAADDSGLPNDRFFAVRPEGSVSTLKIQRTERGDSAVYLCASSPGTSGKFYEQYFGPGTRLTVT.

This clone showed up just a few times. The rearrangement joins TRBV9 to TRBJ2-1; 9 bases map to TRBD2. The CDR3 runs 16 residues. CDR1 is SGDLS, CDR2 YYNGEE, per germline. Unmatched junction bases numbered 3, after V lost 0 bases and J lost 2 bases. The CDR3 loop reads CASSVGSGRTYNEQFF. CDR3 sequence (DNA): TGTGCCAGCAGCGTAGGCAGCGGGAGGACCTACAATGAGCAGTTCTTC.

V usage is TRBV28 and J usage is TRBJ2-7; 8 bases map to TRBD2. The CDR3 runs 15 residues. The V gene's germline CDR1 is MDHEN and CDR2 SYDVKM. The junction had 8 bases not matched to a gene; V was cut back by 3 bases and J by 4 bases. This chain's CDR3 is CASSLAAGVFYEQYF. CDR3 DNA sequence: TGTGCCAGCAGTTTGGCAGCGGGAGTTTTTTACGAGCAGTACTTC.

The rearrangement links TRBV7-3 to TRBJ2-1; 12 bases are a match to TRBD2. CDR1 SGHTA and CDR2 FQGTGA come from the germline V gene. This CDR3 is built from 15 residues. The V segment lost 5 bases and the J segment 11 bases; nucleotides outside the gene matches: 10. CDR3 in DNA: TGTGCCAGCAGCCCCGGGACTAGCGGGCACAAAAAGCAGTTCTTC. Encoded protein: CASSPGTSGHKKQFF. The whole variable domain, filled in from reference TRBV7-3 and TRBJ2-1, reads GAGVSQTPSNKVTEKGKYVELRCDPISGHTALYWYRQSLGQGPEFLIYFQGTGAADDSGLPNDRFFAVRPEGSVSTLKIQRTERGDSAVYLCASSPGTSGHKKQFFGPGTRLTVL.

This clone was observed once. The chain combines TRBV12-3 or TRBV12-4 with TRBJ1-2, with D perhaps TRBD1 (6 bases). The CDR3 runs to 13 residues. V lost 3 bases and J 8 bases, leaving 13 bases between the germline ends. The DNA for the CDR3 is TGTGCCAGCAGTTTCCGCGGACAGACGGGCTACACCTTC. Protein product: CASSFRGQTGYTF.

The rearrangement joins TRBV13 to TRBJ1-2; TRBD1 aligns across 9 bases. The CDR3 has 15 residues. In germline, CDR1 is PRHDT, CDR2 FYEKMQ (reference sequence). Unmatched junction bases numbered 6, after V lost 4 bases and J lost 3 bases. DNA of the CDR3: TGTGCCAGCAGCTCGAACAGGGGGCTGGACTATGGCTACACCTTC. It is translated as CASSSNRGLDYGYTF.

V usage is TRBV19 and J usage is TRBJ2-7; perhaps TRBD1 as D (6 bases). This CDR3 has 13 residues. Germline CDR1 reads LNHDA; CDR2 reads SQIVND (reference sequence). V was clipped by 6 bases and J by 6 bases, with 15 bases between them. CDR3 bases: TGTGCCAGTAGCCCTACAGGGTTTGGCGAGCAGTACTTC. Residues: CASSPTGFGEQYF.

V usage is TRBV28 and J usage is TRBJ2-1; 9 positions match TRBD1. V shed 3 bases, J shed 5 bases, and the junction held 5 bases outside the gene matches. The germline V gene encodes CDR1 MDHEN and CDR2 SYDVKM. CDR3 length: 15 amino acids. The CDR3 sequence: CASSLSGQGNNEQFF. In nucleotides, the CDR3 is TGTGCCAGCAGTTTGTCGGGACAGGGCAACAATGAGCAGTTCTTC.

This clone turned up a few times. The chain carries TRBV4-1 and TRBJ1-4; 8 positions agree with TRBD1. Germline V gene sequence: CDR1 MGHRA, CDR2 YSYEKL. This CDR3 spans 14 amino acids. J lost 4 bases, V lost 5 bases, and 3 bases had no gene match. In DNA, the CDR3 is TGCGCCAGCAGCGCGACAGGGGTTAATGAAAAACTGTTTTTT. This encodes CASSATGVNEKLFF.

The chain has TRBV4-1 and TRBJ1-5; TRBD1 matches at 10 bases. V lost 6 bases and J lost 3; bases outside the gene matches: 8. The CDR3 totals 16 residues. The germline CDR1 and CDR2 sequences are MGHRA and YSYEKL. The chain's CDR3 is CASRPGQGLNNQPQHF. CDR3 in DNA: TGCGCCAGCAGGCCGGGACAGGGGCTTAACAATCAGCCCCAGCATTTT.

CDR3 coding DNA: TGTGCCTGGAGGAGGTGGGGAGCTGAAGCTTTCTTT. This codes for CAWRRWGAEAFF. The chain recombines TRBV30 with TRBJ1-1; no clear D gene. The germline V gene encodes CDR1 GTSNPN and CDR2 SVGIG (reference sequence). This CDR3 spans 12 amino acids. V was pared by 3 bases and J by 6 bases, with 11 bases between.

This chain joins TRBV5-1 and TRBJ2-1, with 8 nucleotides matching TRBD1. Per germline, CDR1 SGHRS and CDR2 YFSETQ. J was trimmed by 8 bases and V by 4 bases; bases with no gene match: 8. The CDR3 has 14 residues. The CDR3 protein is CASSGQGPNDEQFF. CDR3 bases: TGCGCCAGCAGCGGACAGGGACCTAACGATGAGCAGTTCTTC.